The clone carrying this T cell receptor beta chain was recorded many times. What it binds is unknown. These data originate in a study of T-cell reconstitution after alpha-beta-depleted transplantation in children. Regarding the study as a whole: Diversity and T-cell counts at one year after transplant derived mostly from new T cells. It was surviving recipient T cells and thymic progenitors that gave some patients high TCRbeta diversity at day 60. The study reportedly traced alpha-beta T cells about two months after transplant to several hundred expanded graft clones.

The V gene's germline CDR1 is SEHNR and CDR2 FQNEAQ (reference sequence). After removal of 5 bases from V and 1 base from J, the junction contained 4 bases not matched to a gene. The CDR3 is 15 residues long. Unique molecular identifiers were incorporated during preparation of the TCRbeta library. TCRdb fed the PCR reads into MiXCR, producing one record per CDR3 protein. The sample shows approximately 30,000 distinct CDR3 sequences, around 7% of them seen only once. The source of this sequence is a child less than two years old who had a stem cell transplant for acute myeloid leukemia, so the T cells may come from the graft donor. Source: peripheral blood, taken 60 days after TCRalphabeta/CD19-depleted stem cell transplant. This chain uses TRBV7-9 with TRBJ2-5; TRBD2 matches at 10 bases. The CDR3 is CASSVSGRFQETQYF. The CDR3 nucleotides are TGTGCCAGCAGCGTTAGCGGGAGGTTCCAAGAGACCCAGTACTTC.